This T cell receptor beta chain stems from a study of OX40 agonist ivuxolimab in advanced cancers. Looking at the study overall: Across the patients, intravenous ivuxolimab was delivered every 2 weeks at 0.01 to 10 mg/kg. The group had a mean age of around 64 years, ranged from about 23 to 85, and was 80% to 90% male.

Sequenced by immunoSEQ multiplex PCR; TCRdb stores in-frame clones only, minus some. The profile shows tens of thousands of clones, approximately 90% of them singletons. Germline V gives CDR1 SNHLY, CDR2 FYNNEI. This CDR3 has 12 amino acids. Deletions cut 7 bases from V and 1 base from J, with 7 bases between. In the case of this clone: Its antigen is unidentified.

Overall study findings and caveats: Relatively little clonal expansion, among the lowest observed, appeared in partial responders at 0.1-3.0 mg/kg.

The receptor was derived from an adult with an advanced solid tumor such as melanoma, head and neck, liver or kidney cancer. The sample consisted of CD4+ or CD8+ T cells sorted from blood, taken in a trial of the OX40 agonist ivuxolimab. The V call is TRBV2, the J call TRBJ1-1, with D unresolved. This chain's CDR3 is CASTRENTEAFF. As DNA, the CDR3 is TGTGCCAGCACCAGAGAGAACACTGAAGCTTTCTTT.